One T cell receptor beta chain is described in this entry. These data originate in a study of human T cells and chemical hapten exposure. Overall study: TCR yields differed between samples (mainly from small differences in pooled library volume).

Time point described: pre-sensitization, week 0. The treatment: therapeutic diphenylcyclopropenone sensitization with weekly scalp DPC. Every patch test was put on after a blood sample was taken. Individual cDNA molecules each carried unique molecular identifiers attached by the library. TCRdb re-called the RACE reads through MiXCR, storing one row per CDR3 protein. Here the sample spans about 260,000 distinct CDR3 sequences, around 9.3% being singletons. The TCR comes from a woman aged 35 to 49 with alopecia areata. Some clones in this sample may be carry-over from other donors' samples. The starting material was whole blood, obtained in connection with sensitization to the hapten diphenylcyclopropenone (DPC).

The chain's CDR3 is CASSSHPGRPNYGYTF. For the CDR3, the DNA is TGTGCCAGCAGCTCCCATCCGGGACGGCCAAACTATGGCTACACCTTC. The gene calls are TRBV7-9 and TRBJ1-2, with D tentatively TRBD1 (5 bases). Germline V lookup: CDR1 SEHNR, CDR2 FQNEAQ (reference sequence). V was shortened by 4 bases and J by 2 bases, with 17 bases between the two germline ends. The CDR3 totals 16 residues. Supplemented by reference TRBV7-9 and TRBJ1-2, the full variable domain reads DTGVSQNPRHKITKRGQNVTFRCDPISEHNRLYWYRQTLGQGPEFLTYFQNEAQLEKSRLLSDRFSAERPKGSFSTLEIQRTEQGDSAMYLCASSSHPGRPNYGYTFGSGTRLTVV.